Below, 16 T cell receptor beta chains from the same sample are listed, as sequenced in a study of control samples from healthy donors and cancer patients. Sequencing was performed with immunoSEQ multiplex PCR; in TCRdb, only in-frame clones are kept and a portion is missing. The data contain 63,000 or so clones, 84% of them singletons. Input material: blood. Source of these receptors: a middle-aged man in good health.

The chain recombines TRBV28 with TRBJ2-3; 9 nucleotides line up with TRBD2. The CDR3 totals 15 residues. Per the germline V gene, CDR1 is MDHEN and CDR2 is SYDVKM. V lost 6 bases and J lost 5; bases outside the gene matches: 9. The CDR3 reads CASSLRGGFLDTQYF. The CDR3 DNA reads as TGTGCCAGCAGCTTGCGGGGGGGATTCTTAGATACGCAGTATTTT.

The CDR3 sequence is CASSMRGPTGPTGELFF. The CDR3 DNA is TGTGCCAGTAGTATGCGCGGCCCCACAGGGCCGACCGGGGAGCTGTTTTTT. The chain couples TRBV19 to TRBJ2-2; maybe TRBD1 (6 bases). V lost 3 bases and J 5 bases, leaving 19 bases between the germline ends. CDR1 LNHDA and CDR2 SQIVND come from the germline V gene (reference sequence). The CDR3 consists of 17 residues.

The chain couples TRBV19 to TRBJ1-5; D remains ambiguous. Germline-derived CDR1 and CDR2 are LNHDA and SQIVND (reference sequence). This CDR3 has 15 amino acids. The V gene lost 9 bases and the J gene lost 10 bases, with 25 bases spanning the gap. CDR3 DNA sequence: TGTGCCAGCCTCATCCTTTACACCATCCCTCGCCCCCAGCATTTT. Its translation: CASLILYTIPRPQHF.

This chain connects TRBV5-6 to TRBJ1-1; D unresolved. Germline CDR1 is SGHDT and CDR2 is YYEEEE. V was shortened by 2 bases and J by 7 bases, with 9 bases between the two germline ends. CDR3 length: 12 residues. In DNA form, the CDR3 reads TGTGCCAGCAGCTTTATGGACGATGAAGCTTTCTTT. Translating it yields CASSFMDDEAFF. Full variable domain (rest looked up from reference TRBV5-6 and TRBJ1-1): DAGVTQSPTHLIKTRGQQVTLRCSPKSGHDTVSWYQQALGQGPQFIFQYYEEEERQRGNFPDRFSGHQFPNYSSELNVNALLLGDSALYLCASSFMDDEAFFGQGTRLTVV.

This chain connects TRBV28 to TRBJ1-3, with D possibly being TRBD1 (6 bases). CDR1 is MDHEN and CDR2 is SYDVKM in the germline V gene. The CDR3 loop spans 15 amino acids. Trimming shortened V by 7 bases and J by 0 bases, and 13 bases separated the two germline ends. CDR3 DNA: TGTGCCAGCACCGACAGGAGCCACTCTGGAAACACCATATATTTT. It yields the protein CASTDRSHSGNTIYF. The full variable domain, completed using reference TRBV28 and TRBJ1-3, is DVKVTQSSRYLVKRTGEKVFLECVQDMDHENMFWYRQDPGLGLRLIYFSYDVKMKEKGDIPEGYSVSREKKERFSLILESASTNQTSMYLCASTDRSHSGNTIYFGEGSWLTVV.

The chain carries TRBV5-3 and TRBJ2-7, with D possibly TRBD1 on 5 matching bases. TRBV5-3 is an ORF, with its function uncertain. The CDR3 extends over 14 amino acids. V lost 0 bases, J lost 3 bases, and 10 bases lay in between. CDR3 sequence reads: CARSLDAGNYEQYF. In DNA form, the CDR3 reads TGTGCCAGAAGCTTGGACGCAGGGAACTACGAGCAGTACTTC.

The chain employs TRBV9 and TRBJ2-1; TRBD1 matches at 10 bases. There are 15 residues in the CDR3. V dropped 0 bases and J dropped 4; count of bases not matched to a gene: 1. CDR1 is SGDLS and CDR2 is YYNGEE in the germline V gene. CDR3 region: CASSVGDRGYNEQFF. The CDR3 nucleotides are TGTGCCAGCAGCGTAGGGGACAGGGGTTACAATGAGCAGTTCTTC. Full variable domain (rest looked up from reference TRBV9 and TRBJ2-1): DSGVTQTPKHLITATGQRVTLRCSPRSGDLSVYWYQQSLDQGLQFLIQYYNGEERAKGNILERFSAQQFPDLHSELNLSSLELGDSALYFCASSVGDRGYNEQFFGPGTRLTVL.

The genes are TRBV9 and TRBJ2-7, with 11 bases fitting TRBD1. The V gene end was trimmed by 0 bases and the J gene end by 5 bases; junction bases not matched to a gene: 13. Germline V gives CDR1 SGDLS, CDR2 YYNGEE. The CDR3 runs 18 residues. Here the CDR3 reads CASSVVPLGWDRGNEQYF. The CDR3 nucleotides read TGTGCCAGCAGCGTAGTGCCCCTGGGTTGGGACAGGGGGAACGAGCAGTACTTC.

J is TRBJ2-3 and V is TRBV3-1 (or the pseudogene TRBV3-2); a possible D gene is TRBD2 (5 bases). The V end was cut by 5 bases, the J end by 6 bases, with 15 bases between. The CDR3 runs to 14 residues. The germline CDR1 and CDR2 sequences are LGHDT and YNNKEL (reference sequence). The CDR3 here is CASSSGLDGDTQYF. CDR3 in DNA: TGTGCCAGCAGCTCTGGACTGGACGGCGATACGCAGTATTTT.

The chain recombines TRBV18 with TRBJ1-6; D is undetermined. This CDR3 is built from 15 residues. V was trimmed by 6 bases and J by 7 bases, leaving 16 bases between them. CDR1 is KGHSH and CDR2 is LQKENI in the germline V gene. The CDR3 sequence is CASSPSGVGNSPLHF. The CDR3 DNA reads TGTGCCAGCTCTCCCTCTGGGGTGGGGAATTCACCCCTCCACTTT.

In regard to this clone: Other DNA sequences of this sample code for an identical CDR3. J is TRBJ1-2 and V is TRBV12-3 or TRBV12-4; D unresolved. The CDR3 runs 12 residues. V was pared by 1 base and J by 5 bases, with 5 bases between. The CDR3 DNA follows: TGTGCCAGCAGTTTAGGATATTATGGCTACACCTTC. Translated: CASSLGYYGYTF.

This chain joins TRBV11-3 and TRBJ2-7; 14 bases are a match to TRBD2. V shed 4 bases and J 4 bases; nucleotides not matched to a gene: 3. The CDR3 has 15 amino acids. The germline gives CDR1 SGHNT, CDR2 YENEEA. The CDR3 nucleotides read TGTGCCAGCAGCTCCCGGACTAGCGGGAGGTACGAGCAGTACTTC. As protein: CASSSRTSGRYEQYF.

J is TRBJ2-7 and V is TRBV5-1; 8 bases are a match to TRBD1. Trimming took 4 bases from V and 2 from J; bases not matched to a gene: 8. Looked up from germline, CDR1 is SGHRS and CDR2 is YFSETQ. This CDR3 region has 15 residues. CDR3: CASSIETGQAYEQYF. The CDR3, as DNA: TGCGCCAGCAGCATAGAAACGGGACAGGCCTACGAGCAGTACTTC.

CDR3 coding DNA: TGCGCCAGCAGCCAAGATTTCCAGGGGAAATCGATGTTTGGTCAGCCCCAGCATTTT. Translated, it gives CASSQDFQGKSMFGQPQHF. The V and J genes are TRBV4-3 and TRBJ1-5, with D tentatively TRBD1 (6 bases). The CDR3 length is 19 residues. Germline V gives CDR1 LGHNA, CDR2 YSLEER. Trimming pared 0 bases from V and 6 bases from J, leaving 24 bases between.

CDR3 DNA sequence: TGCGCCAGCAGCGGAAAAGGCTCTGGAAACACCATATATTTT. It is translated as CASSGKGSGNTIYF. The chain links TRBV4-3 to TRBJ1-3; D ambiguous. Per the germline V gene, CDR1 is LGHNA and CDR2 is YSLEER. V lost 5 bases, J lost 0 bases, and 8 bases lay in between. The CDR3 loop spans 14 amino acids.

The V call is TRBV3-1 (or the pseudogene TRBV3-2), the J call TRBJ2-3, with D hard to call. Per germline, CDR1 LGHDT and CDR2 YNNKEL (reference sequence). V lost 3 bases, J lost 2 bases, and 15 bases lay in between. The CDR3 is 16 residues long. CDR3 loop: CASSHTRVPNTDTQYF. The CDR3 DNA follows: TGTGCCAGCAGCCACACCAGAGTACCCAACACAGATACGCAGTATTTT.